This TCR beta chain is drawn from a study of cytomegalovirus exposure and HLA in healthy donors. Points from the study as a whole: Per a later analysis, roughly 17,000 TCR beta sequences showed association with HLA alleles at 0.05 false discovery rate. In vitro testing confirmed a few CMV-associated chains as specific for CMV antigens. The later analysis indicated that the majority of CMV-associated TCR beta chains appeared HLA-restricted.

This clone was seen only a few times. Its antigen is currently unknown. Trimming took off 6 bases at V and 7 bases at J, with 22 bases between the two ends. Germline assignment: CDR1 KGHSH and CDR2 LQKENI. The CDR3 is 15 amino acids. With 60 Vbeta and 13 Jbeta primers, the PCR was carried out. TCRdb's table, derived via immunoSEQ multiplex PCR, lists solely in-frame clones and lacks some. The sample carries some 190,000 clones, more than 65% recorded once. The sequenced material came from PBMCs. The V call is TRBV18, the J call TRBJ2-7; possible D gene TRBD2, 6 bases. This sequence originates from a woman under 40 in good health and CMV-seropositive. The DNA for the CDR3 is TGTGCCAGCTCCCAAACGGACCTCCCTGGGGGGGAGCAGTACTTC. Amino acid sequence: CASSQTDLPGGEQYF.